The clone carrying this TCR beta chain was counted at least ten times. Antigen: not known. This sample stems from a study of response to subunit inactivated influenza vaccine. Looked up from germline, CDR1 is DFQATT and CDR2 is SNEGSKA (reference sequence). V dropped 6 bases and J dropped 6 bases, with 15 bases sitting between them. The CDR3 has 13 amino acids. The study's findings and limits: Few additional T cells are recruited per seasonal influenza vaccination, authors suggested.

A single record per CDR3 protein comes from TCRdb applying MiXCR to the RT-PCR reads. The top ten hold 10% of the sample, which has around 520,000 distinct CDR3 sequences, 10% to 15% seen once. The clonotype originates from a man in his fifties who received an inactivated influenza vaccine. This material consisted of PBMCs from blood, taken on the day of vaccination. This chain uses TRBV20-1 with TRBJ2-4; possibly TRBD2 for D (5 bases). CDR3 region: CSATPGGGNIQYF. CDR3 nucleotide sequence: TGCAGTGCCACCCCCGGAGGAGGAAACATTCAGTACTTC.